This TCR beta chain stems from a study of blood T cell repertoires in COVID-19. Study-wide background: Sample material is recorded as cDNA or gDNA derived from T cells, B-cell-depleted T cells, or PBMCs.

With V trimmed by 6 bases and J by 4 bases, 7 bases remained unmatched. The CDR3 length is 15 residues. In germline, CDR1 is MNHEY, CDR2 SMNVEV (reference sequence). While infection was still active, Seattle patients were enrolled and then followed longitudinally. In the original analysis: Nucleated cell counts were estimated from reference gene primer amplification. Assay: immunoSEQ multiplex PCR; the TCRdb copy retains only in-frame clones and omits some. The V and J calls and clone size are taken from that table; D and trimming were inferred from the DNA. Of about 390,000 clones listed, 80% to 90% were seen once; the top ten hold 2.3%.

This clonotype was obtained from a woman aged 60-75 years with COVID-19, enrolled during active disease. The gene calls are TRBV27 and TRBJ1-3; 9 positions agree with TRBD1. The specimen was peripheral blood. CDR3 protein: CASRRTGDSGNTIYF. The CDR3 DNA follows: TGTGCCAGCAGACGGACAGGGGATTCAGGAAACACCATATATTTT.